This TCR beta chain originates from a study of early T cells in non-severe SARS-CoV-2 infection. Across the study: Sequencing used unsorted whole-blood bulk RNA, so chains lack pairing. Points from the study as a whole: VDJdb matching, biased toward anti-spike CD8 responses, missed private and CD4 specificities.

V was shortened by 4 bases and J by 0 bases, with 18 bases between the two germline ends. CDR1 and CDR2 (germline): DFQATT, SNEGSKA (reference sequence). This CDR3 has 16 amino acids. Many counts were recorded for this clonotype. Its matching antigen is unknown. Researchers attached unique molecular identifiers to individual cDNA molecules. TCRdb passed the 5' RACE reads through MiXCR, listing each CDR3 protein once. In the table there are roughly 40,000 distinct CDR3 sequences, over 4% of which are singletons. This receptor was taken from an adult who was a healthcare worker with PCR-confirmed SARS-CoV-2 infection or an uninfected control (not recorded which). V gene TRBV20-1 combines with J gene TRBJ2-5; tentative D call: TRBD1 (6 bases). Sequencing input: whole blood. This CDR3 is CSATLSIGQYQETQYF. DNA for the CDR3: TGCAGTGCTACGCTGTCGATTGGACAGTACCAAGAGACCCAGTACTTC.